Listed below are T cell receptor beta chains from one sample, sequenced in a study of cytomegalovirus exposure and HLA in healthy donors. Profiling relied on immunoSEQ multiplex PCR, and the TCRdb table lists in-frame clones only, not all of them. Of fewer than 200,000 clones in the sample, over 65% were seen once. Sequencing used PBMCs. Receptor source: a female donor in good health and CMV-seronegative. Both conserved end residues are part of each CDR3. D genes are given only for firm matches. Expanded clones are given a class, and other clones once, few, many or no size at all.

abundance,d_gene,j_gene,v_gene,CDR3aa,CDR3nt
once,NA,TRBJ2-5,TRBV11-2,CASSFAGSKTQYF,TGTGCCAGCAGCTTTGCGGGATCGAAGACCCAGTACTTC
NA,NA,TRBJ2-4,TRBV7-9,CASSLDGSLGNIQYF,TGTGCCAGCAGCTTAGACGGGTCCCTCGGGAACATTCAGTACTTC
NA,NA,TRBJ2-7,TRBV7-9,CASSLVQGRSSYEQYF,TGTGCCAGCAGCCTAGTGCAGGGAAGGTCCTCCTACGAGCAGTACTTC
NA,NA,TRBJ2-7,TRBV5-1,CASSNDNSYEQYF,TGCGCCAGCAGCAACGACAACTCCTACGAGCAGTACTTC
NA,NA,TRBJ2-7,TRBV7-9,CASSLQGTEQYF,TGTGCCAGCAGTCTTCAGGGAACCGAGCAGTACTTC
NA,NA,TRBJ2-3,TRBV7-2,CASSLDSGTAIGTQYF,TGTGCCAGCAGCTTAGACTCGGGAACGGCAATCGGTACGCAGTATTTT
NA,TRBD2,TRBJ2-7,TRBV5-1,CAPSGGALVMGIYEQYF,TGCGCCCCCAGCGGGGGGGCATTGGTGATGGGAATATACGAGCAGTACTTC
NA,TRBD2,TRBJ2-7,TRBV27,CASTRTSGSLYEQYF,TGTGCCAGCACCCGGACTAGCGGGAGTCTATACGAGCAGTACTTC
NA,NA,TRBJ1-1,TRBV28,CASSLFGIGAEAFF,TGTGCCAGCAGTTTATTTGGGATCGGGGCTGAAGCTTTCTTT
NA,TRBD2,TRBJ2-1,TRBV4-3,CASSQVRLAGGPADEQFF,TGCGCCAGCAGCCAAGTTAGGCTAGCGGGAGGGCCTGCCGATGAGCAGTTCTTC
NA,TRBD2,TRBJ2-7,TRBV27,CASRGSGWSYEQYF,TGTGCCAGCCGCGGTAGCGGGTGGTCCTACGAGCAGTACTTC
NA,TRBD2,TRBJ2-7,TRBV29-1,CSVAGASGTAEQYF,TGCAGCGTTGCCGGCGCTAGCGGGACGGCCGAGCAGTACTTC
NA,NA,TRBJ2-2,TRBV7-3,CASSLLEHRGAVF,TGTGCCAGCAGCTTACTAGAACACCGGGGAGCTGTTTTT
NA,TRBD2,TRBJ2-2,TRBV7-8,CASSLLGREDRRGELFF,TGTGCCAGCAGCCTTCTGGGGCGGGAGGACCGTAGGGGGGAGCTGTTTTTT
once,NA,TRBJ2-7,TRBV7-2,CASSLEGTIYEQYF,TGTGCCAGCAGCTTAGAGGGGACAATCTACGAGCAGTACTTC
few,NA,TRBJ1-1,TRBV5-4,CASSLAISTVEAFF,TGTGCCAGCAGCTTGGCCATTTCGACAGTTGAAGCTTTCTTT
NA,TRBD2,TRBJ2-3,TRBV2,CASSESRGGRDTQYF,TGTGCCAGCAGTGAAAGTCGGGGGGGCCGAGATACGCAGTATTTT
NA,NA,TRBJ2-6,TRBV9,CASSPRALNSGANGLTF,TGTGCCAGCAGCCCTCGGGCCCTCAACTCTGGGGCCAACGGCCTGACTTTC
NA,NA,TRBJ2-1,TRBV5-1,CASSLGTGDNEQFF,TGCGCCAGCAGCTTGGGGACTGGCGACAATGAGCAGTTCTTC
once,TRBD2,TRBJ2-2,TRBV5-1,CASSYSTSGGFTGELFF,TGCGCCAGCAGCTATAGTACTAGCGGGGGGTTCACCGGGGAGCTGTTTTTT
few,NA,TRBJ1-1,TRBV6-5,CASSRRTNEAFF,TGTGCCAGCAGCCGCCGCACAAACGAAGCTTTCTTT
NA,NA,TRBJ2-1,TRBV11-2,CASRMGGAYNEQFF,TGTGCCAGCAGGATGGGGGGGGCGTACAATGAGCAGTTCTTC
NA,NA,TRBJ2-3,TRBV29-1,CSVGGPDTQYF,TGCAGCGTTGGGGGCCCAGATACGCAGTATTTT
NA,TRBD1,TRBJ2-5,TRBV5-6,CASSLGTAETQYF,TGTGCCAGCAGCCTTGGGACAGCGGAGACCCAGTACTTC